This T cell receptor (beta chain) was captured by sequencing in a study of preoperative IRX-2 immunotherapy in early breast cancer. The CDR3 has 15 residues. Losses at the gene ends were 4 bases for V and 2 bases for J; bases not matched to a gene: 4. CDR1 and CDR2 from the germline V gene are LNHDA and SQIVND (reference sequence). This clone has only one observation. Some clones are missing from TCRdb's copy, which holds only in-frame ones; the method was immunoSEQ multiplex PCR. Counted here are about 25,000 clones, around four fifths occurring once; the ten biggest clones make up 1% to 1.5%. Treatment of the sample: preoperative locoregional IRX-2 cytokine immunotherapy. This phase Ib study tested locoregional IRX-2 cytokine immunotherapy given before surgery.

This sequence originates from a human donor with breast cancer. The chain recombines TRBV19 with TRBJ2-3, with 9 bases lining up with TRBD1. Sequencing was performed on lymph node tissue, taken after IRX-2 immunotherapy. The CDR3 loop reads CASSKGDRDTDTQYF. The CDR3 bases are TGTGCCAGTAGTAAAGGGGACAGGGACACAGATACGCAGTATTTT. Complete variable domain (other parts from reference TRBV19 and TRBJ2-3): DGGITQSPKYLFRKEGQNVTLSCEQNLNHDAMYWYRQDPGQGLRLIYYSQIVNDFQKGDIAEGYSVSREKKESFPLTVTSAQKNPTAFYLCASSKGDRDTDTQYFGPGTRLTVL.